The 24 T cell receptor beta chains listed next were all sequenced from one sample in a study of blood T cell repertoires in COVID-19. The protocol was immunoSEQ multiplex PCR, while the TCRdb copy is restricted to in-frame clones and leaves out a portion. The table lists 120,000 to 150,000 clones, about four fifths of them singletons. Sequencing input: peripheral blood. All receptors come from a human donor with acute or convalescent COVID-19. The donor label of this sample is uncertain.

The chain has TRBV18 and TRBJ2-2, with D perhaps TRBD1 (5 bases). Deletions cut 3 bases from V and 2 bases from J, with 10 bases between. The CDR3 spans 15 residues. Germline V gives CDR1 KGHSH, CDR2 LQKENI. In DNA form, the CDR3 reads TGTGCCAGCTCACCGCAGGGATCTAACACCGGGGAGCTGTTTTTT. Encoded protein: CASSPQGSNTGELFF.

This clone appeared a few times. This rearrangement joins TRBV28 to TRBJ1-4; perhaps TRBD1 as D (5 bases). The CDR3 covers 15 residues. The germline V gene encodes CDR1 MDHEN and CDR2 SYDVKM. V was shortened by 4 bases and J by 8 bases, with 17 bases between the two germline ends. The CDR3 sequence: CASSSSGGIGEKLFF. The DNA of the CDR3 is TGTGCCAGCAGTTCGTCCGGGGGGATCGGCGAAAAACTGTTTTTT.

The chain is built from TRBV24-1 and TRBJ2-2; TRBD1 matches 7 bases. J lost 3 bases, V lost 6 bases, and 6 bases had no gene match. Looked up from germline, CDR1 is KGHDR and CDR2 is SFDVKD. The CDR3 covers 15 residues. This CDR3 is CATSYTGAYTGELFF. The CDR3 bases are TGTGCCACCAGTTATACAGGGGCGTACACCGGGGAGCTGTTTTTT.

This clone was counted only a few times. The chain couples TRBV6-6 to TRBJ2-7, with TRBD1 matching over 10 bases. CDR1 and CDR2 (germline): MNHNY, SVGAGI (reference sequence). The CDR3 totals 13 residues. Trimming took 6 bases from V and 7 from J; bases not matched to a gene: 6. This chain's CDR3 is CASSQGQGSEQYV. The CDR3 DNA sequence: TGTGCCAGCAGCCAGGGACAGGGGAGTGAGCAGTACGTC.

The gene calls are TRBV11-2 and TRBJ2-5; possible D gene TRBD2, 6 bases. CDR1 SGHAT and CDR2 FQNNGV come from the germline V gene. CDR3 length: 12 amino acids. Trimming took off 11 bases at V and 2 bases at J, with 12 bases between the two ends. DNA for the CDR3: TGTGCCTCCGGCGGGGAGCAAGAGACCCAGTACTTC. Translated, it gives CASGGEQETQYF. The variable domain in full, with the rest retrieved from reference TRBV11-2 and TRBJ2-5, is EAGVAQSPRYKIIEKRQSVAFWCNPISGHATLYWYQQILGQGPKLLIQFQNNGVVDDSQLPKDRFSAERLKGVDSTLKIQPAKLEDSAVYLCASGGEQETQYFGPGTRLLVL.

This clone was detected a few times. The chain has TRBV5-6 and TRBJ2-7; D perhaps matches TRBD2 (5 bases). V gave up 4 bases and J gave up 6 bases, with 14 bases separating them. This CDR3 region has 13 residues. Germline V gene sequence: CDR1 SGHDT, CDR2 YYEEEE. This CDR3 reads CASSQRFAGEQYF. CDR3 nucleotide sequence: TGTGCCAGCAGCCAGAGGTTTGCGGGCGAGCAGTACTTC.

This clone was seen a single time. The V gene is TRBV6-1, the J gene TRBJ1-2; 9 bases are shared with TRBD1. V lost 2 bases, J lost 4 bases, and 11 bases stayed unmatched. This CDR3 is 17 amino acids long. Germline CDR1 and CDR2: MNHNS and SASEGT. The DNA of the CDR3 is TGTGCCAGCAGTGAATGGAACAGGGGGCCAACTATCTATGGCTACACCTTC. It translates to CASSEWNRGPTIYGYTF.

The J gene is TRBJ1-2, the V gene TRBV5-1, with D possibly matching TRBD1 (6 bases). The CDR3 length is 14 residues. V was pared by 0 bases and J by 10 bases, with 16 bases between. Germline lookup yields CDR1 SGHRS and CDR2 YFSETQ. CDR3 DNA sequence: TGCGCCAGCAGCTTGGAGGTAGGGGGAAGTGACTACACCTTC. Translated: CASSLEVGGSDYTF.

CDR3 amino acids: CSVARGHTGELFF. CDR3 nucleotide sequence: TGCAGCGTTGCCAGGGGGCACACCGGGGAGCTGTTTTTT. J is TRBJ2-2 and V is TRBV29-1; 8 bases fit TRBD1. The V and J ends lost 4 bases and 3 bases, in that order; junction bases with no gene match: 1. From germline, CDR1 is SQVTM and CDR2 ANQGSEA. The CDR3 totals 13 residues.

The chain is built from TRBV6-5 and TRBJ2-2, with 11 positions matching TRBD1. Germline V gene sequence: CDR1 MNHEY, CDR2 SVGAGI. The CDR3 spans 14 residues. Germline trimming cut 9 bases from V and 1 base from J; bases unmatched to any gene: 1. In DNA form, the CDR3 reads TGTGCCAGTGGGACAGGGGGGAACACCGGGGAGCTGTTTTTT. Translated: CASGTGGNTGELFF.

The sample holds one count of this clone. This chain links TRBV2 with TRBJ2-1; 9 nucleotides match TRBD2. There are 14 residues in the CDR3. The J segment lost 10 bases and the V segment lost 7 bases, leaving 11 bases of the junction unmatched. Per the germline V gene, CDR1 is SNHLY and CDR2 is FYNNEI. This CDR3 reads CASKEGGGAKEQFF. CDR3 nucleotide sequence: TGTGCCAGCAAGGAAGGCGGGGGGGCTAAAGAGCAGTTCTTC.

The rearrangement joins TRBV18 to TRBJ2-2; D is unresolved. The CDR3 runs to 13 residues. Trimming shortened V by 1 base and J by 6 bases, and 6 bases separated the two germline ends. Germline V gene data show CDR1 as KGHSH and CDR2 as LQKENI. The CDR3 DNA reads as TGTGCCAGCTCACCACGAGAGGCCGGGGAGCTGTTTTTT. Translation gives CASSPREAGELFF.

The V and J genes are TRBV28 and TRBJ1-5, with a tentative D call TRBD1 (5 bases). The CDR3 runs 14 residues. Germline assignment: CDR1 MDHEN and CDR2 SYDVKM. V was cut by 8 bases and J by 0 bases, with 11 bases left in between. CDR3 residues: CASRGAHSNQPQHF. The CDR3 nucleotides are TGTGCCAGCCGTGGGGCCCATAGCAATCAGCCCCAGCATTTT.

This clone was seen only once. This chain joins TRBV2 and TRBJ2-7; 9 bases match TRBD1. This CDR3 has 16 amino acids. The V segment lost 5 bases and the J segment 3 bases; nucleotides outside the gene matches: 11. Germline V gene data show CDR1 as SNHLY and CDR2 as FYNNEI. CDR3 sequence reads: CASSSVTDRGNYEQYF. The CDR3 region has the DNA TGTGCCAGCAGTTCGGTGACGGACAGGGGCAACTACGAGCAGTACTTC.

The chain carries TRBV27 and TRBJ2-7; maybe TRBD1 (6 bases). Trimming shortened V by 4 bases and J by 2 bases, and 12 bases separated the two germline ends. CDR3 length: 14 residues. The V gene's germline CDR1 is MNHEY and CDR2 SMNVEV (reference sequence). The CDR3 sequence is CASSSGTTPYEQYF. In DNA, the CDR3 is TGTGCCAGCAGTTCCGGGACAACCCCCTACGAGCAGTACTTC.

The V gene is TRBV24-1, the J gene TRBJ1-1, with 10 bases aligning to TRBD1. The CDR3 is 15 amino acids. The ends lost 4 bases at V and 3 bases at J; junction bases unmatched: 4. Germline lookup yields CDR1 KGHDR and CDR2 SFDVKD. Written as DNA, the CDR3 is TGTGCCACCAGTGACTCGACAGGGGGCCACACTGAAGCTTTCTTT. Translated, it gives CATSDSTGGHTEAFF.

The CDR3 DNA sequence: TGTGCCAGCAGCTTGGAGGGGGCCTCACCACGACCGGATACGCAGTATTTT. Protein sequence: CASSLEGASPRPDTQYF. The V and J genes are TRBV11-2 and TRBJ2-3, with a possible D match to TRBD1 (7 bases). Germline CDR1 reads SGHAT; CDR2 reads FQNNGV. V was cut by 3 bases and J by 6 bases, with 22 bases left in between. The CDR3 spans 17 residues.

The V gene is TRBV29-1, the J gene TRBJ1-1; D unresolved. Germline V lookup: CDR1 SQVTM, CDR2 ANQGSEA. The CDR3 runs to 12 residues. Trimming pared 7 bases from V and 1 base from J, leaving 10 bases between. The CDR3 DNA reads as TGCAGCGGGGGTAACTCGAACACTGAAGCTTTCTTT. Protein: CSGGNSNTEAFF.

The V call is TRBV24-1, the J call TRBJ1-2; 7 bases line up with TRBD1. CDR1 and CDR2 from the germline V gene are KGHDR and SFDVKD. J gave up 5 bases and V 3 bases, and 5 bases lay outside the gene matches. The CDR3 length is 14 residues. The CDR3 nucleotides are TGTGCCACCAGTGATAGAGGACAGGCATATGGCTACACCTTC. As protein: CATSDRGQAYGYTF.

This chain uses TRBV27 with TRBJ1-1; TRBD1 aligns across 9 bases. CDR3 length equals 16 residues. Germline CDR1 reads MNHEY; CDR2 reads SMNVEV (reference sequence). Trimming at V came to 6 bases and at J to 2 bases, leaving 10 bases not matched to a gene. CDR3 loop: CASSQTPGQGNTEAFF. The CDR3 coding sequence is TGTGCCAGCAGCCAGACGCCGGGACAGGGAAACACTGAAGCTTTCTTT.

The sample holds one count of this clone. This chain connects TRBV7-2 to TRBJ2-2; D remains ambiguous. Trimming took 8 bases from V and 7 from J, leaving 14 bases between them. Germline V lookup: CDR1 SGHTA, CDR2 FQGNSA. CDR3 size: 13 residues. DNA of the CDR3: TGTGCCAGCGTCGGCCCACCAGGCGGGGAGCTGTTTTTT. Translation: CASVGPPGGELFF.

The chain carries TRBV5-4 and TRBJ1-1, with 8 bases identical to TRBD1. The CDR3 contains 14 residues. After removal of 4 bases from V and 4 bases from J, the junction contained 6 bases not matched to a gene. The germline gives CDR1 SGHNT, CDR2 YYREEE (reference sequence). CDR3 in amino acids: CASSKQQGGTEAFF. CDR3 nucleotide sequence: TGTGCCAGCAGCAAACAACAGGGGGGCACTGAAGCTTTCTTT.

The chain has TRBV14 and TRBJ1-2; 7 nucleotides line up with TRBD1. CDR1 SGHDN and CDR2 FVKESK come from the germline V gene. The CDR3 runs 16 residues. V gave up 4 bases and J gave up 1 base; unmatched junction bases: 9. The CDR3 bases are TGTGCCAGCAGCCGTATCCGGGACAGCAATAACTATGGCTACACCTTC. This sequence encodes CASSRIRDSNNYGYTF.

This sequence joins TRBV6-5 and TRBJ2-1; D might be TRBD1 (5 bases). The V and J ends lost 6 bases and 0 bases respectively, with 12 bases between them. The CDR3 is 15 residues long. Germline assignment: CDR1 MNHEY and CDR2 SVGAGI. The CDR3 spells CASSTTANSYNEQFF. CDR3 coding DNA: TGTGCCAGCAGCACGACAGCCAACTCCTACAATGAGCAGTTCTTC.